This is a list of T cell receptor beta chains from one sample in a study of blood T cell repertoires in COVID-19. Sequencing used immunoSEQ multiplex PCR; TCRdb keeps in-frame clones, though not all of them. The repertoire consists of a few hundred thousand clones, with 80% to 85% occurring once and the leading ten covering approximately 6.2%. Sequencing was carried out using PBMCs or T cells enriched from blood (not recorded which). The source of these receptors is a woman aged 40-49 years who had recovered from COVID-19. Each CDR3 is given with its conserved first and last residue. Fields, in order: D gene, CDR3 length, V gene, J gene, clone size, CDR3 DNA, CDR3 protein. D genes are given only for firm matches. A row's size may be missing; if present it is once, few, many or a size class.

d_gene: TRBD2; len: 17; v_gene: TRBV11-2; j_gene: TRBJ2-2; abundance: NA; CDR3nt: TGTGCCAGCAGCCCGGGACTAGCGGGAGGAAAAACCGGGGAGCTGTTTTTT; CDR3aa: CASSPGLAGGKTGELFF
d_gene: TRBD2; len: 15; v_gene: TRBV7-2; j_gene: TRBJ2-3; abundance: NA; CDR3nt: TGTGCCAGCAGCTTACGGGACTACCCAAGGGTTACGCAGTATTTT; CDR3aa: CASSLRDYPRVTQYF
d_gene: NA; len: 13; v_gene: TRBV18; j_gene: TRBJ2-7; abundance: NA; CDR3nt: TGTGCCAGCTCACCGGCCAGATCCTACGAGCAGTACTTC; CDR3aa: CASSPARSYEQYF
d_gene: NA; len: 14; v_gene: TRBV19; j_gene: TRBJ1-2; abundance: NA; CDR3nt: TGTGCCAGTAGTTTGGGGGGGTCCCTCTATGGCTACACCTTC; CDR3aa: CASSLGGSLYGYTF
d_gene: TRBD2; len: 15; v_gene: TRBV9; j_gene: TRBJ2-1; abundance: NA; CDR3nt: TGTGCCAGCACCTCCACTAGCGGCCCGTACAATGAGCAGTTCTTC; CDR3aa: CASTSTSGPYNEQFF
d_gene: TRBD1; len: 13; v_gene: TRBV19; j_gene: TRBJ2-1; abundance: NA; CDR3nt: TGTGCCAGTAGTTTACAGGGGTCCAATGAGCAGTTCTTC; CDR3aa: CASSLQGSNEQFF
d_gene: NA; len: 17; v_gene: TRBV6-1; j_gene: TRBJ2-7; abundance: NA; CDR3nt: TGTGCCAGCAGTGAAGGGGGGAGGGGGGAAGCCCGCTACGAGCAGTACTTC; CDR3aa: CASSEGGRGEARYEQYF
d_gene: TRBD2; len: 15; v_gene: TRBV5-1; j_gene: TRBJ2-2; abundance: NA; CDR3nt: TGCGCCAGCAGCTTCCTAGCGGGAGTCTCCGGGGAGCTGTTTTTT; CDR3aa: CASSFLAGVSGELFF
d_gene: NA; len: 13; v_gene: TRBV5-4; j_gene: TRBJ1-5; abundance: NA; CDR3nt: TGTGCCAGCAGCTTGGGAGCGTCCCAGCCCCAGCATTTT; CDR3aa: CASSLGASQPQHF
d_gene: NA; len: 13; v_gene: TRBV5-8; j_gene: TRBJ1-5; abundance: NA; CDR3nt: TGTGCCAGCAGCCCACGGGGGAATCAGCCCCAGCATTTT; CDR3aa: CASSPRGNQPQHF
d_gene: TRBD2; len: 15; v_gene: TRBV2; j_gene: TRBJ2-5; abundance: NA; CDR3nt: TGTGCCAGCAGTGTCGGACTAGCGGGACTCGAGACCCAGTACTTC; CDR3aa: CASSVGLAGLETQYF
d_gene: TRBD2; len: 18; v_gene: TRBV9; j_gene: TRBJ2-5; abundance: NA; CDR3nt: TGTGCCAGCAGCGTAGGGACTAGCGGGGAGGGACTCCAAGAGACCCAGTACTTC; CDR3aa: CASSVGTSGEGLQETQYF
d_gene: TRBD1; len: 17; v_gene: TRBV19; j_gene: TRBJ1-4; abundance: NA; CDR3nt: TGTGCCAGTAGTCCATACAGGGGGCGAGCAACTAATGAAAAACTGTTTTTT; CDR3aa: CASSPYRGRATNEKLFF
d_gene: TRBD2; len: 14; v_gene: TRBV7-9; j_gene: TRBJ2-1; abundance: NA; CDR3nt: TGTGCCAGTGAGCGGGATCCCCCCTACAATGAGCAGTTCTTC; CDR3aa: CASERDPPYNEQFF
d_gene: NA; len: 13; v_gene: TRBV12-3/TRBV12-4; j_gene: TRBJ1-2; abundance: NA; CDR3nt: TGTGCCAGCAGTTTAGAGGGGTTCATAGGCTACACCTTC; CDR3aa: CASSLEGFIGYTF
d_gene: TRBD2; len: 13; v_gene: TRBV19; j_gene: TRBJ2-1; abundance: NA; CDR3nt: TGTGCCAGTACGGTAGCGGGAGGCAATGAGCAGTTCTTC; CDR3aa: CASTVAGGNEQFF
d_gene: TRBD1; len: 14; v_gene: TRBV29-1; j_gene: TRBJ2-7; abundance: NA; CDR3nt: TGCAGCGTTGATAGAGGACAGGGGTTAGGCGAGCAGTACTTC; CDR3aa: CSVDRGQGLGEQYF
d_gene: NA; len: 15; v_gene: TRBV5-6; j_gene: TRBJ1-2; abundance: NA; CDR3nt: TGTGCCAGCAGCTTCTCGATAGGGGTTGTCTATGGCTACACCTTC; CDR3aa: CASSFSIGVVYGYTF
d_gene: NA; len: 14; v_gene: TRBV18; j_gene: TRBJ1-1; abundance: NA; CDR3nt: TGTGCCAGCTCATCCCTCCGGGAGAACACTGAAGCTTTCTTT; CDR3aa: CASSSLRENTEAFF
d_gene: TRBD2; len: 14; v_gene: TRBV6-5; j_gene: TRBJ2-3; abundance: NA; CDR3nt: TGTGCCAGCAGCCGCGGGAGACGAGTGGATACGCAGTATTTT; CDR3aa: CASSRGRRVDTQYF
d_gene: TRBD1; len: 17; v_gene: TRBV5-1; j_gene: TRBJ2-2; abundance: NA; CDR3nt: TGCGCCAGCAGCTCCGGACAGGGGGCACAGAACACCGGGGAGCTGTTTTTT; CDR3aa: CASSSGQGAQNTGELFF
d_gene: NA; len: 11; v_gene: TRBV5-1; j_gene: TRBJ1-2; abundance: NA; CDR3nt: TGCGCCAGCAGCAGCGGAGGGGGCTACACCTTC; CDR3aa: CASSSGGGYTF
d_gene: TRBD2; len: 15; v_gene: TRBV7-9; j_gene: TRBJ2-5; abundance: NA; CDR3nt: TGTGCCAGCAGCTTAGGGGGACTAGCCCAAGAGACCCAGTACTTC; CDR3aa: CASSLGGLAQETQYF
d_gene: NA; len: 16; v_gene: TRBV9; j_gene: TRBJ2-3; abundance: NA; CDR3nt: TGTGCCAGCAGCGTAGGGGCTAGCGAGAGCACAGATACGCAGTATTTT; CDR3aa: CASSVGASESTDTQYF
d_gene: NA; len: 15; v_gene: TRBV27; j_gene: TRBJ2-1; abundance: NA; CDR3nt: TGTGCCAGCAGTCCCACTATGTACAGGACGAATGAGCAGTTCTTC; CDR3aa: CASSPTMYRTNEQFF
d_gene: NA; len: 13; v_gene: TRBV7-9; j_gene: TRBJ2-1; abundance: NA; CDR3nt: TGTGCCAGCAGCTTAGTAGTATCTGATGAGCAGTTCTTC; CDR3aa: CASSLVVSDEQFF
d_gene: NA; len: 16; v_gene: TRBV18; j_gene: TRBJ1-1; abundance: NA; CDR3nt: TGTGCCAGCTCACCACCAAGGACGGGGGAGAACACTGAAGCTTTCTTT; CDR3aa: CASSPPRTGENTEAFF
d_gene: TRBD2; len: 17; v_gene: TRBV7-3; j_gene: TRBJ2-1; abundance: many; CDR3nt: TGTGCCAGCAGCTTATTGGTGGGGCTAGCGGGAGGGGATGAGCAGTTCTTC; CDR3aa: CASSLLVGLAGGDEQFF
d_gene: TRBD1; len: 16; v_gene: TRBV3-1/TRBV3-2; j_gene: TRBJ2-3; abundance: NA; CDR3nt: TGTGCCAGCAGCCAAGAACGAGGACAGGGGAGGGGGACGCAGTATTTT; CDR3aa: CASSQERGQGRGTQYF
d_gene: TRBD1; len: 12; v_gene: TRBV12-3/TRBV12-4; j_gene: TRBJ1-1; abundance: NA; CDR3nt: TGTGCCAGCGGACAGGGTAACACTGAAGCTTTCTTT; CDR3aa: CASGQGNTEAFF
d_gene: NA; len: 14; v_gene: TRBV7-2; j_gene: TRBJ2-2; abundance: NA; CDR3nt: TGTGCCAGCAGCTTAGTTCAGATCACCGGGGAGCTGTTTTTT; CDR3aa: CASSLVQITGELFF
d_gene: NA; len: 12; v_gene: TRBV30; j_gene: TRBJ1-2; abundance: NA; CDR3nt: TGTGCCAGCCCCCGCAGAAGGGGTGGCTACACCTTC; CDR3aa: CASPRRRGGYTF
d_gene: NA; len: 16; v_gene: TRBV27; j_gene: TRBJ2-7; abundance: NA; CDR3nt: TGTGCCAGCAGTTTATTAGCCTCAAAATACTCCTACGAGCAGTACTTC; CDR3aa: CASSLLASKYSYEQYF
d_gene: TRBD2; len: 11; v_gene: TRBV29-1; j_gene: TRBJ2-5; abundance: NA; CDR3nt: TGCAGCGTTCCCGGGGGGGAGACCCAGTACTTC; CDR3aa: CSVPGGETQYF
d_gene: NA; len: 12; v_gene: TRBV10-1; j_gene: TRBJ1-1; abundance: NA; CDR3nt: TGCGCCAGCATGGCGGGAGGCACTGAAGCTTTCTTT; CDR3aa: CASMAGGTEAFF
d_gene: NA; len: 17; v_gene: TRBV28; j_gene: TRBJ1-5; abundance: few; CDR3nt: TGTGCCAGCAGTCTTAGGGGAACGCGCGTTCCTTATCAGCCCCAGCATTTT; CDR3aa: CASSLRGTRVPYQPQHF
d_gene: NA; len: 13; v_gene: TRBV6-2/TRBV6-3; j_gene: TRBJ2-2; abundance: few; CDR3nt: TGTGCCAGCAGTCAACGGGTCCACGGGGAGCTGTTTTTT; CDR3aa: CASSQRVHGELFF
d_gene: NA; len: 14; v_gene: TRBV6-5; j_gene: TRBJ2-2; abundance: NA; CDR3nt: TGTGCCAGCAGACAGGGCCGGATAACCGGGGAGCTGTTTTTT; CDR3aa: CASRQGRITGELFF